A single sample gave rise to the 25 T cell receptor beta chains below, sequenced in a study of shared clonotypes between healthy human individuals. Method: immunoSEQ multiplex PCR; TCRdb's copy keeps in-frame clones and lacks some. Among about 1 million clones listed, more than 75% were seen once. The sequenced material came from memory CD4+ T cells from PBMCs. Subset meaning: CD45RA-negative fraction. The receptors originated from a man aged 18 to 30 in good health. Some clones in this sample may be carry-over from other donors' samples.

The chain carries TRBV27 and TRBJ2-7, with 8 bases matching TRBD1. V trimming: 6 bases; J trimming: 1 base; junction bases outside the gene matches: 8. Germline V CDR1 and CDR2: MNHEY, SMNVEV (reference sequence). CDR3 length: 15 amino acids. CDR3 DNA sequence: TGTGCCAGCAGACAAGACAGGGGAACGTCCTACGAGCAGTACTTC. Translating gives CASRQDRGTSYEQYF.

The chain combines TRBV30 with TRBJ2-6; D possibly corresponds to TRBD1 (5 bases). In germline, CDR1 is GTSNPN, CDR2 SVGIG (reference sequence). Trimming shortened V by 5 bases and J by 0 bases, and 14 bases separated the two germline ends. The CDR3 is 16 amino acids. The CDR3 protein is CAWVNRQGSGANVLTF. The CDR3 DNA sequence: TGTGCCTGGGTCAACCGTCAGGGCTCTGGGGCCAACGTCCTGACTTTC.

The chain joins TRBV18 to TRBJ1-3; D unresolved. Germline-derived CDR1 and CDR2 are KGHSH and LQKENI. The CDR3 spans 16 residues. V lost 0 bases to trimming and J lost 0 bases, with 9 bases between them. The DNA of the CDR3 is TGTGCCAGCTCACCACCGTCCGGGGTCTCTGGAAACACCATATATTTT. Translation gives CASSPPSGVSGNTIYF.

This clone was counted only a few times. This chain's CDR3 is CASSLAGPSTDTQYF. In DNA form, the CDR3 reads TGTGCCAGCAGCTTAGCGGGACCATCCACAGATACGCAGTATTTT. V gene TRBV5-4 combines with J gene TRBJ2-3; 7 bases fit TRBD2. The ends lost 2 bases at V and 2 bases at J; junction bases unmatched: 5. This CDR3 has 15 residues. Germline V gene sequence: CDR1 SGHNT, CDR2 YYREEE (reference sequence).

In nucleotides, the CDR3 is TGTGCCAGCAGGGGAAGAGGGATTTACGAGCAGTACTTC. Translation: CASRGRGIYEQYF. V and J are TRBV5-8 and TRBJ2-7, with TRBD2 as a possible D gene (5 bases). V lost 5 bases and J lost 4, with 13 bases in between. The CDR3 spans 13 residues. Germline V lookup: CDR1 SGHTS, CDR2 YDEGEE.

The rearrangement uses TRBV5-1 and TRBJ2-3; maybe TRBD1 (5 bases). This CDR3 spans 16 amino acids. The V end was cut by 2 bases, the J end by 0 bases, with 13 bases between. CDR1 and CDR2 (germline): SGHRS, YFSETQ. Here the CDR3 reads CASSFGGQGSTDTQYF. The CDR3 DNA follows: TGCGCCAGCAGCTTTGGTGGCCAGGGCAGCACAGATACGCAGTATTTT. The full variable domain, in which reference TRBV5-1 and TRBJ2-3 provide the parts outside the CDR3, is KAGVTQTPRYLIKTRGQQVTLSCSPISGHRSVSWYQQTPGQGLQFLFEYFSETQRNKGNFPGRFSGRQFSNSRSEMNVSTLELGDSALYLCASSFGGQGSTDTQYFGPGTRLTVL.

The chain carries TRBV6-6 and TRBJ1-2, with 7 bases identical to TRBD1. This CDR3 has 13 amino acids. Per germline, CDR1 MNHNY and CDR2 SVGAGI (reference sequence). The V segment lost 7 bases and the J segment 5 bases; nucleotides outside the gene matches: 7. The CDR3 reads CASTNVRGYGYTF. The CDR3 DNA reads TGTGCCAGCACGAACGTCAGGGGGTATGGCTACACCTTC.

This chain connects TRBV30 to TRBJ1-5, with 7 bases matching TRBD1. The CDR3 is 13 amino acids. Germline assignment: CDR1 GTSNPN and CDR2 SVGIG (reference sequence). V dropped 5 bases and J dropped 7; count of bases not matched to a gene: 8. Here the CDR3 reads CAWDHRGRQPQHF. The CDR3 region has the DNA TGTGCCTGGGACCACAGGGGCCGGCAGCCCCAGCATTTT.

This sequence joins TRBV4-2 and TRBJ1-1; D may be TRBD1 (6 bases). CDR3 length: 14 amino acids. Trimming shortened V by 1 base and J by 11 bases, and 17 bases separated the two germline ends. From germline, CDR1 is LGHNA and CDR2 YNFKEQ. This CDR3 reads CASSQAGASRSAFF. The CDR3 nucleotides are TGTGCCAGCAGCCAAGCAGGGGCGTCCCGATCGGCTTTCTTT.

V is TRBV30 and J is TRBJ1-2; D uncertain. The germline V gene encodes CDR1 GTSNPN and CDR2 SVGIG (reference sequence). V lost 4 bases and J 7 bases, leaving 10 bases between the germline ends. The CDR3 length is 11 residues. Here the CDR3 DNA reads TGTGCCTGGACGCGAGGTTCTGGCTACACCTTC. This encodes CAWTRGSGYTF.

The CDR3 coding sequence is TGTGCCAGCAGTTGGGGGAGTTGGGCGAAAGAGACCCAGTACTTC. This sequence encodes CASSWGSWAKETQYF. The chain links TRBV25-1 to TRBJ2-5; TRBD1 or TRBD2 may be the D gene (5 bases each). The CDR3 has 15 amino acids. Trimming took 5 bases from V and 3 from J, leaving 16 bases between them. Germline V lookup: CDR1 MGHDK, CDR2 SYGVNS.

This sequence joins TRBV7-9 and TRBJ1-4, with TRBD1 matching over 8 bases. The trim removed 2 bases at V and 4 bases at J, leaving 6 bases unmatched. Germline V gene sequence: CDR1 SEHNR, CDR2 FQNEAQ (reference sequence). This CDR3 has 16 residues. CDR3 sequence: CASSLLWGQDNEKLFF. CDR3 coding DNA: TGTGCCAGCAGCTTATTGTGGGGACAGGATAATGAAAAACTGTTTTTT.

The chain recombines TRBV7-2 with TRBJ2-1, with a possible D match to TRBD1 (5 bases). CDR1 is SGHTA, CDR2 FQGNSA, per germline. This CDR3 is built from 13 residues. The germline V and J ends were trimmed by 3 bases and 7 bases, with 10 bases remaining between them. This chain's CDR3 is CASSFQGENEQFF. The CDR3 DNA reads TGTGCCAGCAGCTTTCAGGGTGAGAATGAGCAGTTCTTC.

This clone was counted at least ten times. The sample holds other DNA sequences that translate to the same CDR3. This chain links TRBV2 with TRBJ2-7, with unresolved D. Germline V CDR1 and CDR2: SNHLY, FYNNEI. V lost 0 bases and J lost 7, with 4 bases in between. CDR3 size: 11 residues. CDR3 loop: CASSEAGEQYF. The CDR3 coding sequence is TGTGCCAGCAGTGAAGCGGGTGAGCAGTACTTC.

This clone was counted at least ten times. V is TRBV4-2 and J is TRBJ1-2; possibly TRBD1 for D (6 bases). The germline V and J ends were trimmed by 0 bases and 9 bases, with 17 bases remaining between them. The CDR3 is 15 residues long. CDR1 and CDR2 from the germline V gene are LGHNA and YNFKEQ. Here the CDR3 DNA reads TGTGCCAGCAGCCAAGAAGGTTCAGGGGAACGAAGCTACACCTTC. Protein: CASSQEGSGERSYTF.

A word on this clone: Other DNA sequences within the sample encode an identical CDR3. The gene calls are TRBV6-6 and TRBJ1-1; D is unresolved. The germline CDR1 and CDR2 sequences are MNHNY and SVGAGI (reference sequence). The CDR3 sequence is 13 residues long. V was cut by 0 bases and J by 1 base, with 3 bases left in between. The CDR3 protein is CASSYSENTEAFF. Written as DNA, the CDR3 is TGTGCCAGCAGTTACTCGGAGAACACTGAAGCTTTCTTT.

The CDR3 sequence: CASSPRSGSYEQYF. In DNA form, the CDR3 reads TGTGCCAGCAGTCCCAGGTCGGGGTCCTACGAGCAGTACTTC. The rearrangement uses TRBV6-1 and TRBJ2-7, with D possibly being TRBD2 (5 bases). This CDR3 contains 14 residues. Trimming pared 5 bases from V and 1 base from J, leaving 12 bases between. CDR1 is MNHNS and CDR2 is SASEGT in the germline V gene.

This clone was counted once. DNA of the CDR3: TGCGCCAGCAGCTGGACAGTTAACTATGGCTACACCTTC. The encoded protein is CASSWTVNYGYTF. V and J are TRBV5-1 and TRBJ1-2; possible D gene TRBD1, 6 bases. The germline V and J ends were trimmed by 3 bases and 1 base, with 7 bases remaining between them. This CDR3 has 13 residues. Germline loops: CDR1 SGHRS, CDR2 YFSETQ. The full variable domain, with the rest looked up from reference TRBV5-1 and TRBJ1-2, is KAGVTQTPRYLIKTRGQQVTLSCSPISGHRSVSWYQQTPGQGLQFLFEYFSETQRNKGNFPGRFSGRQFSNSRSEMNVSTLELGDSALYLCASSWTVNYGYTFGSGTRLTVV.

The V call is TRBV5-4, the J call TRBJ2-3; D is possibly TRBD2 (6 bases). This CDR3 contains 17 residues. Trimming left V 2 bases short and J 5 bases short, with 21 bases between. CDR1 and CDR2 from the germline V gene are SGHNT and YYREEE (reference sequence). CDR3 protein: CASSLGLGGNLGDTQYF. The CDR3 bases are TGTGCCAGCAGCTTAGGCTTAGGCGGGAACCTGGGAGATACGCAGTATTTT.

This clone has ten or more counts. V gene TRBV5-1 combines with J gene TRBJ2-1; 9 nucleotides agree with TRBD2. Per the germline V gene, CDR1 is SGHRS and CDR2 is YFSETQ. The ends lost 5 bases at V and 5 bases at J; junction bases unmatched: 11. The CDR3 contains 16 residues. CDR3 in amino acids: CASSRGPLAGDNEQFF. CDR3 DNA sequence: TGCGCCAGCAGTCGCGGTCCATTAGCGGGGGACAATGAGCAGTTCTTC.

This sequence joins TRBV30 and TRBJ2-7; TRBD1 aligns across 8 bases. The J segment lost 5 bases and the V segment lost 0 bases, leaving 9 bases of the junction unmatched. The CDR3 is 15 amino acids. CDR1 and CDR2 (germline): GTSNPN, SVGIG (reference sequence). The chain's CDR3 is CAWSVLLTGVNEQYF. Here the CDR3 DNA reads TGTGCCTGGAGTGTACTTTTGACAGGGGTTAACGAGCAGTACTTC.

This chain joins TRBV5-4 and TRBJ1-3; D is possibly TRBD1 (5 bases). Trimming took off 7 bases at V and 0 bases at J, with 11 bases between the two ends. The CDR3 extends over 14 amino acids. Germline values: CDR1 SGHNT, CDR2 YYREEE (reference sequence). The CDR3 nucleotides read TGTGCCAGCTCGGGGCGTACCTCTGGAAACACCATATATTTT. This sequence encodes CASSGRTSGNTIYF.

The chain recombines TRBV6-5 with TRBJ2-1; tentatively, D is TRBD1 or TRBD2 (5 bases each). V was trimmed by 6 bases and J by 7 bases, leaving 19 bases between them. Germline V lookup: CDR1 MNHEY, CDR2 SVGAGI. The CDR3 totals 15 residues. The CDR3 DNA reads as TGTGCCAGCAGGGGAGCTAGGGGCGTAGGAAATGAGCAGTTCTTC. Translating gives CASRGARGVGNEQFF.

This rearrangement joins TRBV15 to TRBJ2-1, with 8 bases lining up with TRBD2. CDR1 LNHNV and CDR2 YYDKDF come from the germline V gene (reference sequence). Trimming at V came to 0 bases and at J to 7 bases, leaving 8 bases not matched to a gene. The CDR3 contains 16 residues. CDR3 sequence (DNA): TGTGCCACCAGCAGAGATCTTCGGACTAGCTCGAATGAGCAGTTCTTC. Its translation is CATSRDLRTSSNEQFF.

This clone has more than one count but fewer than ten. The chain joins TRBV18 to TRBJ2-2, with no clear D. Germline-derived CDR1 and CDR2 are KGHSH and LQKENI. Trimming shortened V by 2 bases and J by 3 bases, and 10 bases separated the two germline ends. The CDR3 is made up of 15 amino acids. The DNA of the CDR3 is TGTGCCAGCTCACCAGTCCTAGTCTACACCGGGGAGCTGTTTTTT. Translated: CASSPVLVYTGELFF.